Here is one T cell receptor beta chain with its context. Its antigen remains unidentified. Nothing much larger sits one base from this clone, and base qualities are not available. The collaborating institutions used their own protocols to collect whole blood in K2EDTA tubes. For TCRbeta analysis, collaborators shipped samples in one of three forms: frozen whole blood, isolated PBMCs, or DNA extracted from either of those sample types. The CDR3 has 19 amino acids, counting the end cysteine and phenylalanine. Only the CDR3 region is kept as DNA, spanning 57 bases read in frame from base 1. The germline V gene (reference sequence) sets CDR1 to LGHDT and CDR2 to YNNKEL. At the junction V is shortened by 0 bases and J by 1 base, with 19 bases in between. The immunoSEQ Assay, a bias-controlled multiplex PCR, was used to amplify TCRbeta CDR3 regions from genomic DNA. The study's own analysis went as follows. The number of nucleated cells in each sample was estimated by amplification of reference gene primers within the assay. To quantify the absolute abundance of each unique TCRbeta CDR3 rearrangement, sequence reads were collapsed and filtered. For each sample, productive Simpson clonality was calculated as the square root of Simpson's diversity index across productive rearrangements. TCRdb limited this immuneACCESS table to in-frame rearrangements with V and J called. A share of clones is missing; checked studies link under half to unresolved V genes, and the rest is unexplained. V and J calls and clone size are copied from that table; D and trimming were computed from the DNA. In this sample the table shows 270,000 or so clones, around 89% of which occur a single time. Of the sample, about 4.6% is held by the ten largest clones.

This sample was taken from a study of blood T cell repertoires in COVID-19 (TCRdb year 2020). Study-wide context: Samples from collaborators originated in the United States, Italy and Spain and spanned both the acute and convalescent phases of COVID-19. The prospective study material was composed of cDNA or gDNA derived from T cells, B-cell-depleted T cells, or PBMCs. Deeply sampled blood TCRbeta repertoires from subjects exposed to, actively infected with, or recovered from COVID-19 were included in the dataset. A freely available public database, intended as a resource for researchers studying the immune response to SARS-CoV-2, is where the repertoires were released. Samples came from the ongoing ImmuneRACE study (first 160 participants) plus 1,254 subjects from 6 global collaborators. The sample metadata nearly always contained a de-identified subject ID, COVID-19 status, age in years and sex. HLA class I and class II types, where available, came from metadata supplied by the sample provider rather than from assay-based typing.

What the research found in general, with its limitations: The quantity of clinical and demographic metadata differed by source and by participant and was supplied without curation.

The specimen was peripheral blood. This receptor was taken from a middle-aged man with acute or convalescent COVID-19. The receptor chain draws on TRBV3-1 (or the pseudogene TRBV3-2) and TRBJ2-4; D gene: possibly TRBD1, on 6 matching bases. The nucleotide sequence is given as TGTGCCAGCAGCCAAGATACGGGCAGTGCAGGGGTGGCCAAAAACATTCAGTACTTC. Translated, it reads CASSQDTGSAGVAKNIQYF.